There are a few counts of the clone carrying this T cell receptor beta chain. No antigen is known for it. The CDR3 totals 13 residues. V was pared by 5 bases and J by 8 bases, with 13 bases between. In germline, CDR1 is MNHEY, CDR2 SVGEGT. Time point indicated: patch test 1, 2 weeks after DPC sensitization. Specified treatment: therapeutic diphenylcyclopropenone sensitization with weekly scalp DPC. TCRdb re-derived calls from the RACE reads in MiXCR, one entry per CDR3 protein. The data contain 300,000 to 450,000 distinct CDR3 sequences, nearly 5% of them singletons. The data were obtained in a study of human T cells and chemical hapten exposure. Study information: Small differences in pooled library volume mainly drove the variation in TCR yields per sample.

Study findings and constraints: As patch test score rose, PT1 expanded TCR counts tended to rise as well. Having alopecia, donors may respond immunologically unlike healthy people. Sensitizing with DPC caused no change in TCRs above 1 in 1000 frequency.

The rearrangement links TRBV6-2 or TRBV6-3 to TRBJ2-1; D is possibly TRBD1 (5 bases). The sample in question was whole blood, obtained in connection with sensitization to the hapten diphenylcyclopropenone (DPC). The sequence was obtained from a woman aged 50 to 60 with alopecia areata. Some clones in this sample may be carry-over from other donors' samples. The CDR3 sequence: CASSTQGWDEQFF. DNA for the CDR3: TGTGCCAGCAGTACGCAGGGATGGGATGAGCAGTTCTTC.